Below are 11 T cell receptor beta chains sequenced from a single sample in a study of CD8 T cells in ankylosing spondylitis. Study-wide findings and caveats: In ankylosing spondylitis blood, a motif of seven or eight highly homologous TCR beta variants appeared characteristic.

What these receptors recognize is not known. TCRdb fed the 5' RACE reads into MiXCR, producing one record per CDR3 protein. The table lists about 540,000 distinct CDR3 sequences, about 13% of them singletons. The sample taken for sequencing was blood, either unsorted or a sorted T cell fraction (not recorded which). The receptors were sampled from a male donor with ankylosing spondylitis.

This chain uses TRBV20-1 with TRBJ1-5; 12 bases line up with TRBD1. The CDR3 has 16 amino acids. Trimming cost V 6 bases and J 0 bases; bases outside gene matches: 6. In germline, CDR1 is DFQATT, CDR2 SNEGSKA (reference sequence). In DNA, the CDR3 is TGCAGTGCGAGGGACAGGGGGCTCCTTAGCAATCAGCCCCAGCATTTT. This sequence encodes CSARDRGLLSNQPQHF.

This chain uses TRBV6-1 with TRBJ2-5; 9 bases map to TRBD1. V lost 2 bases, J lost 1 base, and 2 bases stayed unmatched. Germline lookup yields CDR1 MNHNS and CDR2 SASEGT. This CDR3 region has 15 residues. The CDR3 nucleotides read TGTGCCAGCAGTGAAATGGGACAGGGCCAAGAGACCCAGTACTTC. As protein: CASSEMGQGQETQYF.

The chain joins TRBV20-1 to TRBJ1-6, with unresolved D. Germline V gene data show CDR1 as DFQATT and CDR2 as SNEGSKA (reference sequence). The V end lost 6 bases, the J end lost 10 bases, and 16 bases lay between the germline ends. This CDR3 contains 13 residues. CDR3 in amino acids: CSAPVVGNSPLHF. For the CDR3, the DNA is TGCAGTGCCCCAGTGGTGGGGAACTCACCCCTCCACTTT.

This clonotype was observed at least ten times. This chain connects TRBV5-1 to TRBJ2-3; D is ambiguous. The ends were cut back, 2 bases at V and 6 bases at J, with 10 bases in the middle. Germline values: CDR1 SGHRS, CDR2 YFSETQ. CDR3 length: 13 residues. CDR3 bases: TGCGCCAGCAGCTTAGACCCAACGGATACGCAGTATTTT. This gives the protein CASSLDPTDTQYF.

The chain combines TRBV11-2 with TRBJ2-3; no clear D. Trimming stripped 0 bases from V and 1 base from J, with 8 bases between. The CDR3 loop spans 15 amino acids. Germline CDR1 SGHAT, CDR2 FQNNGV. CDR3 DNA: TGTGCCAGCAGCTTAGATGGGCGGCGCACAGATACGCAGTATTTT. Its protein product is CASSLDGRRTDTQYF.

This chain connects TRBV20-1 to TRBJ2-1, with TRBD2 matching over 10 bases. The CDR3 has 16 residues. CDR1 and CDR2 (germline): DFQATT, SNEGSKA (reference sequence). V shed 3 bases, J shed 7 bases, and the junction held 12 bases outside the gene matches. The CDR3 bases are TGCAGTGCTAGGGCTAGCGGGAGTAGAAAGTTTAATGAGCAGTTCTTC. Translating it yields CSARASGSRKFNEQFF.

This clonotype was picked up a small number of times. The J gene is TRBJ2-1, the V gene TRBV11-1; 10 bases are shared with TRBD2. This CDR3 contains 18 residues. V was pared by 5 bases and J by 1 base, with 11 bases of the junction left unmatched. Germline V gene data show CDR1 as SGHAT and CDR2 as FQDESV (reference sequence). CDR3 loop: CASSDLKEAGGSYNEQFF. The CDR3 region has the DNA TGTGCCAGCAGCGACCTGAAAGAAGCGGGAGGGTCCTACAATGAGCAGTTCTTC. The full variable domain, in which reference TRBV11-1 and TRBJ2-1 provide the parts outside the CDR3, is EAEVAQSPRYKITEKSQAVAFWCDPISGHATLYWYRQILGQGPELLVQFQDESVVDDSQLPKDRFSAERLKGVDSTLKIQPAELGDSAMYLCASSDLKEAGGSYNEQFFGPGTRLTVL.

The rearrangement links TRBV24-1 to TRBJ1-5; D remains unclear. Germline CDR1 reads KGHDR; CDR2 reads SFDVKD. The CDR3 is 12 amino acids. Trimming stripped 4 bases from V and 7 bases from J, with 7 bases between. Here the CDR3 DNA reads TGTGCCACCAGTGAGGGATACCAGCCCCAGCATTTT. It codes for CATSEGYQPQHF.

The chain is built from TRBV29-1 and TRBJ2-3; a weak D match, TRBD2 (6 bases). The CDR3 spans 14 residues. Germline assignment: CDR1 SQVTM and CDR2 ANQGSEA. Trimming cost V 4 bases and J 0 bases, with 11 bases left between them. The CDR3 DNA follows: TGCAGCGTTGCTCAGAGCGGGAGCACAGATACGCAGTATTTT. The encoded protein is CSVAQSGSTDTQYF.

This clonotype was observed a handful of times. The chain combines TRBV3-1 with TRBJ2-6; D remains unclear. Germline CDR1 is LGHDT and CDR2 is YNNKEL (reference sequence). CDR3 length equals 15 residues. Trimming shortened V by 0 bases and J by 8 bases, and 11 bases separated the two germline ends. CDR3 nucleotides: TGTGCCAGCAGCCAAGAGGCGGTTGGAACCAACGTCCTGACTTTC. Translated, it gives CASSQEAVGTNVLTF.

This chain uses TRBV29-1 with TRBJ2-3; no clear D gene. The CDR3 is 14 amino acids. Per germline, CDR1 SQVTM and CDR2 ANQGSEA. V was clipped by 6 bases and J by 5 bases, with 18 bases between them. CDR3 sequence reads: CSVRVMGGGDTQYF. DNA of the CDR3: TGCAGCGTCCGGGTTATGGGCGGTGGAGATACGCAGTATTTT.